The 15 T cell receptor beta chains listed next were all sequenced from one sample in a study of T cell responses to AZD1222 COVID-19 vaccine. This table comes from immunoSEQ multiplex PCR, and its TCRdb copy is limited to in-frame clones, with some not included. The table records about 270,000 clones, around 93% of them present only once. The sample in question was peripheral blood, obtained 28 days after the second AZD1222 dose. These receptors all come from an adult who received the AZD1222 COVID-19 vaccine.

Only a few counts were recorded for this clone. J is TRBJ1-1 and V is TRBV11-3, with a possible D match to TRBD1 (6 bases). The CDR3 sequence is 17 residues long. Trimming took off 1 base at V and 3 bases at J, with 18 bases between the two ends. Looked up from germline, CDR1 is SGHNT and CDR2 is YENEEA. The CDR3 here is CASSLVVPGEYDTEAFF. In DNA, the CDR3 is TGTGCCAGCAGCTTAGTTGTTCCAGGGGAGTATGACACTGAAGCTTTCTTT.

The chain couples TRBV3-1 (or the pseudogene TRBV3-2) to TRBJ1-5, with TRBD1 identical over 8 bases. This CDR3 spans 14 amino acids. Losses at the gene ends were 4 bases for V and 4 bases for J; bases not matched to a gene: 3. Germline CDR1 reads LGHDT; CDR2 reads YNNKEL (reference sequence). The CDR3 here is CASSPTGGNQPQHF. The CDR3 bases are TGTGCCAGCAGCCCTACAGGGGGGAATCAGCCCCAGCATTTT.

The chain employs TRBV7-9 and TRBJ2-7; D ambiguous. This CDR3 contains 12 residues. The germline CDR1 and CDR2 sequences are SEHNR and FQNEAQ (reference sequence). Trimming removed 5 bases from V and 3 bases from J, with 8 bases in between. The CDR3 region has the DNA TGTGCCAGCAGCCAGGACCTCTACGAGCAGTACTTC. Translated: CASSQDLYEQYF.

The chain uses TRBV3-1 (or the pseudogene TRBV3-2) and TRBJ2-2; TRBD2 agrees at 13 bases. J lost 1 base, V lost 1 base, and 12 bases had no gene match. Per germline, CDR1 LGHDT and CDR2 YNNKEL (reference sequence). The length of the CDR3 is 21 residues. CDR3 DNA: TGTGCCAGCAGCCAAGGGGCGTGGGGACTAGCGGGGATGCTGAACACCGGGGAGCTGTTTTTT. As protein: CASSQGAWGLAGMLNTGELFF.

This sequence joins TRBV19 and TRBJ1-5; D remains ambiguous. The CDR3 sequence is 15 residues long. Trimming took 2 bases from V and 0 from J, leaving 8 bases between them. Germline V gives CDR1 LNHDA, CDR2 SQIVND (reference sequence). DNA for the CDR3: TGTGCCAGTAGTATATCACCCTATAGCAATCAGCCCCAGCATTTT. It is translated as CASSISPYSNQPQHF. Using reference TRBV19 and TRBJ1-5 for the parts outside the CDR3, the full variable domain is DGGITQSPKYLFRKEGQNVTLSCEQNLNHDAMYWYRQDPGQGLRLIYYSQIVNDFQKGDIAEGYSVSREKKESFPLTVTSAQKNPTAFYLCASSISPYSNQPQHFGDGTRLSIL.

This sequence joins TRBV9 and TRBJ1-4; 9 bases line up with TRBD1. Germline lookup yields CDR1 SGDLS and CDR2 YYNGEE. Trimming cost V 0 bases and J 8 bases; bases outside gene matches: 5. The CDR3 length is 15 residues. The CDR3 DNA reads TGTGCCAGCAGCGTAGGGACAGGGGTGAGGGAAAAACTGTTTTTT. It yields the protein CASSVGTGVREKLFF.

This sequence joins TRBV28 and TRBJ2-1; D gene ambiguous. The CDR3 is 15 residues long. Trimming pared 2 bases from V and 5 bases from J, leaving 13 bases between. Germline CDR1 and CDR2: MDHEN and SYDVKM. CDR3 region: CASSLDPQHHNEQFF. The CDR3 coding sequence is TGTGCCAGCAGTTTAGACCCCCAGCACCACAATGAGCAGTTCTTC.

This chain links TRBV5-4 with TRBJ2-7, with 9 nucleotides matching TRBD1. CDR1 and CDR2 from the germline V gene are SGHNT and YYREEE (reference sequence). Trimming cost V 7 bases and J 5 bases; bases outside gene matches: 4. The CDR3 contains 12 residues. The CDR3 region is CASSTGGNEQYF. CDR3 nucleotide sequence: TGTGCCAGCTCAACAGGGGGCAACGAGCAGTACTTC.

The J gene is TRBJ2-1, the V gene TRBV29-1, with TRBD2 matching over 8 bases. The length of the CDR3 is 12 residues. CDR1 SQVTM and CDR2 ANQGSEA come from the germline V gene. The V and J ends lost 8 bases and 6 bases, in that order; junction bases with no gene match: 6. The chain's CDR3 is CSLAGGGNEQFF. CDR3 nucleotide sequence: TGCAGCTTAGCCGGGGGGGGCAATGAGCAGTTCTTC.

The chain joins TRBV30 to TRBJ1-4; weak D call: TRBD1 (6 bases). CDR1 is GTSNPN, CDR2 SVGIG, per germline (reference sequence). V was clipped by 3 bases and J by 2 bases, with 16 bases between them. This CDR3 has 16 residues. The CDR3 sequence is CAWSQGRQATNEKLFF. The CDR3 nucleotides read TGTGCCTGGAGCCAGGGGCGACAGGCCACTAATGAAAAACTGTTTTTT.

The V call is TRBV28, the J call TRBJ2-4; D is perhaps TRBD2 (5 bases). The CDR3 covers 15 residues. Trimming removed 4 bases from V and 1 base from J, with 11 bases in between. CDR1 is MDHEN and CDR2 is SYDVKM in the germline V gene. The CDR3 DNA reads TGTGCCAGCAGTTCGACGGACTGGGCCAAAAACATTCAGTACTTC. It codes for CASSSTDWAKNIQYF.

The gene calls are TRBV7-3 and TRBJ2-1; 9 bases map to TRBD2. CDR3 size: 14 residues. J lost 9 bases, V lost 5 bases, and 8 bases had no gene match. Germline V gives CDR1 SGHTA, CDR2 FQGTGA. The CDR3 region has the DNA TGTGCCAGCAGCCCCCGGGGTAGCGGGAGTGAGCAGTTCTTC. Amino acids: CASSPRGSGSEQFF.

This sequence joins TRBV5-5 and TRBJ2-2; 7 positions agree with TRBD2. CDR1 and CDR2 (germline): SGHKS, YYEKEE (reference sequence). V shed 2 bases and J 7 bases; nucleotides not matched to a gene: 11. The length of the CDR3 is 16 residues. The chain's CDR3 is CASSFIGGSRVGELFF. The CDR3 DNA follows: TGTGCCAGCAGCTTTATCGGCGGGAGTCGGGTCGGGGAGCTGTTTTTT.

J is TRBJ2-3 and V is TRBV29-1; 9 positions match TRBD2. Germline V gene data show CDR1 as SQVTM and CDR2 as ANQGSEA. The CDR3 runs 13 residues. The junction had 4 bases not matched to a gene; V was cut back by 6 bases and J by 3 bases. The CDR3 protein is CSVDSGRTDTQYF. CDR3 DNA: TGCAGCGTGGATAGCGGGAGAACAGATACGCAGTATTTT.

J is TRBJ1-1 and V is TRBV6-1; tentative D call: TRBD1 (5 bases). This CDR3 is built from 13 residues. CDR1 and CDR2 from the germline V gene are MNHNS and SASEGT. Trimming stripped 2 bases from V and 9 bases from J, with 13 bases between. The CDR3 protein is CASSELPGRKAFF. The CDR3 nucleotides read TGTGCCAGCAGTGAATTACCGGGACGGAAAGCTTTCTTT.